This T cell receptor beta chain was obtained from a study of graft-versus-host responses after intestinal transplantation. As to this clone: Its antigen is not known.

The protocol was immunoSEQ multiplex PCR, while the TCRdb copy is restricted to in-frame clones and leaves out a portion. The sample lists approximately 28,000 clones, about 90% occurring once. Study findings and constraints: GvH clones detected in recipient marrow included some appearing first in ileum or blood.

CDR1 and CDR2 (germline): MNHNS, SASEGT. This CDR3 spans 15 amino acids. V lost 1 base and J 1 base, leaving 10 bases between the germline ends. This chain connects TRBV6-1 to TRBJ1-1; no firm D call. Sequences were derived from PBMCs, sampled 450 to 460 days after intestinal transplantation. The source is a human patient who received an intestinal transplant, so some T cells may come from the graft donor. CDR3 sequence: CASSEGRVRNTEAFF. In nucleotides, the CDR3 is TGTGCCAGCAGTGAAGGGAGGGTCCGGAACACTGAAGCTTTCTTT.